The text below deals with one TCR beta chain. Germline CDR1 is SEHNR and CDR2 is FQNEAQ (reference sequence). The CDR3 is 15 residues long. V dropped 5 bases and J dropped 5 bases, with 15 bases sitting between them. PCR employed 60 Vbeta and 13 Jbeta primers. The assay was immunoSEQ multiplex PCR, and TCRdb's table has in-frame clones only and misses some. The sample has about 95,000 clones, 75% to 85% seen once. The entry originates in a study of cytomegalovirus exposure and HLA in healthy donors. The chain couples TRBV7-9 to TRBJ1-4; a possible D gene is TRBD1 (6 bases). Sequencing was carried out using PBMCs. The sequence was collected from a man aged 25-40 years in good health and CMV-seropositive. The CDR3 coding sequence is TGTGCCAGCAGCCGAGAACAGGGTTCAAATGAAAAACTGTTTTTT. It yields the protein CASSREQGSNEKLFF.